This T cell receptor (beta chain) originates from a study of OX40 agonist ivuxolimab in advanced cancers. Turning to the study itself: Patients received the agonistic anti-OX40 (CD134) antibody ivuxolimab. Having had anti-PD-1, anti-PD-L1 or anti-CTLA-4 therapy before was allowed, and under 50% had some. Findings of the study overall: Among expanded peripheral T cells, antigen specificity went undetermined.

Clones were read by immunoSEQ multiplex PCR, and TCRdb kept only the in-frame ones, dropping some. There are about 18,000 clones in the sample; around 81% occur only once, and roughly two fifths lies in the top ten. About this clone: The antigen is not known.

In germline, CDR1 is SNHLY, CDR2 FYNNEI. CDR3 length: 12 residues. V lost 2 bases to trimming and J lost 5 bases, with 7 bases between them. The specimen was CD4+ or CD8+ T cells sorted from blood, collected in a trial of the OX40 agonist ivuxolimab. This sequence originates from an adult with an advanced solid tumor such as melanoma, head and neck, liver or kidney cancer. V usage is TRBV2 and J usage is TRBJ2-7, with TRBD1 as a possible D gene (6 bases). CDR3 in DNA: TGTGCCAGCAGTGAAAGGACAGACGAGCAGTACTTC. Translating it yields CASSERTDEQYF.